The present T cell receptor (beta chain) was sequenced within a study of blood T cell repertoires in COVID-19 (TCRdb year 2020). For the wider study: Collaborator samples came from the United States, Italy and Spain and covered acute and convalescent phases of COVID-19. The material from the prospective study consisted of cDNA or gDNA derived from T cells, B-cell-depleted T cells, or PBMCs. The sample metadata nearly always contained a de-identified subject ID, COVID-19 status, age in years and sex. The dataset comprised deeply sampled blood TCRbeta repertoires from subjects exposed to, actively infected with, or recovered from COVID-19. The samples were drawn from two sources: the first 160 participants of the ongoing ImmuneRACE study, and approximately 1,300 subjects contributed by 6 global collaborators. Where available, HLA class I and class II types were obtained from metadata supplied by the sample provider rather than from assay-based typing. The repertoires were released in a freely available public database intended as a resource for research on the immune response to SARS-CoV-2. The research as a whole found: The amount of clinical and demographic metadata varied by source and participant and was provided uncurated.

With regard to this clone: Its antigen is currently not known. No base quality values were provided; no much bigger clone lies one nucleotide off.

Collaborating institutions collected whole blood in K2EDTA tubes following their own protocols. For TCRbeta analysis, collaborators shipped samples in one of three forms: frozen whole blood, isolated PBMCs, or DNA extracted from either of those sample types. The junction shows trimming of 3 bases on V and 6 bases on J, and the gene matches do not reach 6 bases of it. Including the terminal cysteine and phenylalanine, the CDR3 comprises 15 residues. Here the CDR3 DNA is all that survives: 45 bases in frame from base 1. CDR1 is given as LNHDA and CDR2 as SQIVND, both from the germline V gene (reference sequence). TCRbeta CDR3 regions were amplified from genomic DNA using the immunoSEQ Assay, a bias-controlled multiplex PCR. The paper's processing steps were these. The number of nucleated cells in each sample was estimated from the amplification of reference gene primers within the assay. To quantify the absolute abundance of each unique TCRbeta CDR3 rearrangement, sequence reads were collapsed and filtered. For each sample, productive Simpson clonality was calculated as the square root of Simpson's diversity index across productive rearrangements. TCRdb took this table from immuneACCESS and kept in-frame rearrangements with V and J called. Such tables lack part of the clones; where checked against another copy, unresolved V genes explain under half of the gap, and the rest is unexplained. V and J calls and clone size follow that table, whereas D and trimming were derived from the DNA. For this sample the table gives approximately 340,000 clones, of which about 86% were detected only once. The top ten clones comprise 2.5% to 3.5% of the sample.

Input material: peripheral blood. The TCR comes from a man aged 30 to 45 with active or convalescent COVID-19. The chain uses TRBV19 and TRBJ2-3, and 10 bases in between align with TRBD2. The bases read TGTGCCAGTAGTATTGGGCTAGCGGGGGAGGATACGCAGTATTTT. Translated, it reads CASSIGLAGEDTQYF.